This T cell receptor (beta chain) was captured in a study of cytomegalovirus exposure and HLA in healthy donors. Across the whole study: Drawn from HLA-typed donors, about 85 million unique TCRs were held in an early data release. Points from the study as a whole: In a later analysis, a genetic analysis reported fewer productive-TCR N-insertions in an Asian-associated ancestry cluster than the cohort average. Trimming of TCR beta V- and J-genes showed a link, identified in a later analysis, to a missense DCLRE1C variant.

Vbeta (60) and Jbeta (13) primers were used in the PCR. Here immunoSEQ multiplex PCR was the method, and the copy in TCRdb shows in-frame clones only, minus some. The profile covers roughly 180,000 clones, with roughly 82% appearing a single time and about 1.3% taken by the ten largest. Turning to this clone: What it recognizes is unknown.

This CDR3 spans 14 amino acids. The germline V gene has CDR1 ENHRY and CDR2 SYGVKD. The V gene end was trimmed by 6 bases and the J gene end by 4 bases; junction bases not matched to a gene: 4. This clonotype originated in a girl aged 2 to 10 in good health and CMV-seropositive. The rearrangement joins TRBV10-3 to TRBJ2-7; TRBD1 aligns across 12 bases. Sample: PBMCs. The CDR3 region is CAIRPGQGAYEQYF. The CDR3 bases are TGTGCCATCAGACCGGGACAGGGGGCATACGAGCAGTACTTC.